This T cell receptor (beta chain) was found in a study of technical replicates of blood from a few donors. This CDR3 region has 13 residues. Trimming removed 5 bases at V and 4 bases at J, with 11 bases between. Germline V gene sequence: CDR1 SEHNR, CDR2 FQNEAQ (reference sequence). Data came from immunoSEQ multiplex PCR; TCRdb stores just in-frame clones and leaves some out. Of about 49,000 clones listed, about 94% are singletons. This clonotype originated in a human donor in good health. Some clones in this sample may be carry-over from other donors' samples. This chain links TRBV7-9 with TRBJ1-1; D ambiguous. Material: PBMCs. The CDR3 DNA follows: TGTGCCAGCAGCCCCTCAGCAGGCACTGAAGCTTTCTTT. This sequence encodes CASSPSAGTEAFF. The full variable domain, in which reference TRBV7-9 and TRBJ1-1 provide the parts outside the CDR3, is DTGVSQNPRHKITKRGQNVTFRCDPISEHNRLYWYRQTLGQGPEFLTYFQNEAQLEKSRLLSDRFSAERPKGSFSTLEIQRTEQGDSAMYLCASSPSAGTEAFFGQGTRLTVV.